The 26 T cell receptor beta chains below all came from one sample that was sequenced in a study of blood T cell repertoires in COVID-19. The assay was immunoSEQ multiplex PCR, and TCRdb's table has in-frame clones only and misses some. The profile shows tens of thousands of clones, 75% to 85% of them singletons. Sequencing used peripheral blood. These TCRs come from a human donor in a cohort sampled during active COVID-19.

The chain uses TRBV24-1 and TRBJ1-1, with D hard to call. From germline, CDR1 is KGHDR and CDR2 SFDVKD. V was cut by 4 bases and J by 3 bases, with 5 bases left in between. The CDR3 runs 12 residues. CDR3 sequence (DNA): TGTGCCACCAGTGACCCCGACACTGAAGCTTTCTTT. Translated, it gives CATSDPDTEAFF.

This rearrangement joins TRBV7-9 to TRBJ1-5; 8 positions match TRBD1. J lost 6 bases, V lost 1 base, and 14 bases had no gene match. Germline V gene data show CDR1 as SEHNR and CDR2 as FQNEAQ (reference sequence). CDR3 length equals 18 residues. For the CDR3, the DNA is TGTGCCAGCAGCTTAGTACCTTTTGGACAGGGTCGGGTTCAGCCCCAGCATTTT. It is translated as CASSLVPFGQGRVQPQHF.

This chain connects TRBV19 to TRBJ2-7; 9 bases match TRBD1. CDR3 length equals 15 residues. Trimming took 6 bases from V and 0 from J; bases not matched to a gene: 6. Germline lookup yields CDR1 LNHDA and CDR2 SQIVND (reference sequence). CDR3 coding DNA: TGTGCCAGTAGCAGGGGGACAGGGATCTCCTACGAGCAGTACTTC. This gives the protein CASSRGTGISYEQYF.

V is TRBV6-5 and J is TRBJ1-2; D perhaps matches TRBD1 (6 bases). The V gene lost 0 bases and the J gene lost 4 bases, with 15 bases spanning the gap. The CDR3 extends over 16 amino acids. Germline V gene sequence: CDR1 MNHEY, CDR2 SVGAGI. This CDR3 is CASSYSGQGRFYGYTF. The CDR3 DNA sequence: TGTGCCAGCAGTTACTCGGGCCAGGGGCGATTCTATGGCTACACCTTC.

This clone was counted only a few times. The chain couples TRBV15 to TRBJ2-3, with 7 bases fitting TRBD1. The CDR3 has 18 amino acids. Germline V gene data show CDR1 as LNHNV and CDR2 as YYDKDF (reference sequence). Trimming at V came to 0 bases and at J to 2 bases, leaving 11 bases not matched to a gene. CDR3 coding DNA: TGTGCCACCAGCAGAGATCTCCCTTACAGGGGACCCACAGATACGCAGTATTTT. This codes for CATSRDLPYRGPTDTQYF.

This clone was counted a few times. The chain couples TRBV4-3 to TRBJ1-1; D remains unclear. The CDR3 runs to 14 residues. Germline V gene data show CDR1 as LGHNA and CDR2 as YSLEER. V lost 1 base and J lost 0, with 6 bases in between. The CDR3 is CASSQGRVNTEAFF. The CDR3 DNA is TGCGCCAGCAGCCAAGGACGGGTGAACACTGAAGCTTTCTTT.

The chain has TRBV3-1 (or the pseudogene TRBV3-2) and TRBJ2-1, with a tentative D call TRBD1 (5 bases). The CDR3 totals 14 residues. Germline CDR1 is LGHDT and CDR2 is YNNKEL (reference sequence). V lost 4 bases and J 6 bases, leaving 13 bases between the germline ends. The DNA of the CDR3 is TGTGCCAGCAGCCGCACAGGAGATGGCAATGAGCAGTTCTTC. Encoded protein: CASSRTGDGNEQFF.

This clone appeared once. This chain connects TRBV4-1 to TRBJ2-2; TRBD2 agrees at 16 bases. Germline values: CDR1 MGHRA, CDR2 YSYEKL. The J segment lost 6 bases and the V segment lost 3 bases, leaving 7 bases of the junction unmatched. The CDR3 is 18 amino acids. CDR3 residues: CASSHPGLAGGRPGELFF. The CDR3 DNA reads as TGCGCCAGCAGCCACCCGGGACTAGCGGGGGGGCGGCCCGGGGAGCTGTTTTTT.

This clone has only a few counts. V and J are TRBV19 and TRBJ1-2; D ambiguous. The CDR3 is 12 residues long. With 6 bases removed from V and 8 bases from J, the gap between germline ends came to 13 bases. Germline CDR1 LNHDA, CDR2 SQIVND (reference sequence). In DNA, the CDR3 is TGTGCCAGTAGCTTGGCCAGCAGGGGCTACACCTTC. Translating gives CASSLASRGYTF.

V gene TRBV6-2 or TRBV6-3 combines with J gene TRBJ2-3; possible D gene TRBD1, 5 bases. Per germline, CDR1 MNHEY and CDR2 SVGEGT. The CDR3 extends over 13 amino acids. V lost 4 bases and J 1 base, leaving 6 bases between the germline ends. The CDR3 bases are TGTGCCAGCAGTTGGGGCGGCACAGATACGCAGTATTTT. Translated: CASSWGGTDTQYF.

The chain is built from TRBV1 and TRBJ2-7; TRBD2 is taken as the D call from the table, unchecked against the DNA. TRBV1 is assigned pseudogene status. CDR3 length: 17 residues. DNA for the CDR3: TGCACCAGCAGCCAGGACTCATTATGGGGGGGGTCCTACGAGCAGTACTTC. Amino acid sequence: CTSSQDSLWGGSYEQYF.

The CDR3 loop is CASSQGLRGTYEQYF. The DNA for the CDR3 is TGCGCCAGCAGCCAAGGGCTCAGAGGGACCTACGAGCAGTACTTC. V and J are TRBV4-1 and TRBJ2-7; possible D gene TRBD2, 5 bases. This CDR3 region has 15 residues. Trimming took 1 base from V and 2 from J, leaving 12 bases between them. Germline CDR1 MGHRA, CDR2 YSYEKL.

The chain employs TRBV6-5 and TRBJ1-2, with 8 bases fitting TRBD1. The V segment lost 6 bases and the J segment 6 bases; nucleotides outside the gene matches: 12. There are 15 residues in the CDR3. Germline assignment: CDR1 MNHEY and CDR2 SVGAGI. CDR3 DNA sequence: TGTGCCAGCAGACGTCAGGGGGCGCGAACTCATGGCTACACCTTC. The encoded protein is CASRRQGARTHGYTF.

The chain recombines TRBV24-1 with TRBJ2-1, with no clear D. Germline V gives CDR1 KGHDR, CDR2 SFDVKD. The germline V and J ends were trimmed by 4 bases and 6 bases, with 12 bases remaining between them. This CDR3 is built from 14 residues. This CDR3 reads CATSDPLGPNEQFF. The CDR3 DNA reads TGTGCCACCAGTGACCCACTTGGGCCCAATGAGCAGTTCTTC.

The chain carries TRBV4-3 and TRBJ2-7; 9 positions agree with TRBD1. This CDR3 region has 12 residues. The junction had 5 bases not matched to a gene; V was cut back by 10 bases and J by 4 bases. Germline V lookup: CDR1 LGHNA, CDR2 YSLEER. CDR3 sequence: CATTGGGYEQYF. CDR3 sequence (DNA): TGCGCCACGACAGGGGGAGGTTACGAGCAGTACTTC.

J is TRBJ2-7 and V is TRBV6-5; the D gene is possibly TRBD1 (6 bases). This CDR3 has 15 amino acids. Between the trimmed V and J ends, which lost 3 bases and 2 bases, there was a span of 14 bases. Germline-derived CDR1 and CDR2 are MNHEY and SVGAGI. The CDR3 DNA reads TGTGCCAGCAGTTATATTACAGGGACCACCTACGAGCAGTACTTC. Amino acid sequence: CASSYITGTTYEQYF.

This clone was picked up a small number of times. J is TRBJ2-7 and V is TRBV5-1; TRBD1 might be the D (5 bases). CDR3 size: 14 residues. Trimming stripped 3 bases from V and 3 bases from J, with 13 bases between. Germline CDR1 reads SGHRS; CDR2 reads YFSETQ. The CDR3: CASSYPREGYEQYF. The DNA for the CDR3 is TGCGCCAGCAGCTACCCCAGGGAAGGCTACGAGCAGTACTTC.

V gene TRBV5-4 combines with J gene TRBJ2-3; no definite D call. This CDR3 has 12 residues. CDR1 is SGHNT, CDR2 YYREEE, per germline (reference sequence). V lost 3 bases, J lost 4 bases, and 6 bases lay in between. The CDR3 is CASSSPADTQYF. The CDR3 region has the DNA TGTGCCAGCAGCTCCCCTGCAGATACGCAGTATTTT.

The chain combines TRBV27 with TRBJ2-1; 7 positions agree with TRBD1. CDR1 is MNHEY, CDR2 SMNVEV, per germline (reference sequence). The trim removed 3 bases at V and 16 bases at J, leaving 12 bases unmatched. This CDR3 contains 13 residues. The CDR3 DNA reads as TGTGCCAGCAGTTTTCCCCGACAGGGTAATCAATTCTTC. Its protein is CASSFPRQGNQFF.

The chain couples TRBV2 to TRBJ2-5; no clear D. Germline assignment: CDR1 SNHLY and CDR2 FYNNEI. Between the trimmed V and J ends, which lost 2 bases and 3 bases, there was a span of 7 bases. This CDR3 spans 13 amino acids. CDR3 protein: CASSEFGEETQYF. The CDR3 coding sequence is TGTGCCAGCAGTGAATTTGGAGAAGAGACCCAGTACTTC.

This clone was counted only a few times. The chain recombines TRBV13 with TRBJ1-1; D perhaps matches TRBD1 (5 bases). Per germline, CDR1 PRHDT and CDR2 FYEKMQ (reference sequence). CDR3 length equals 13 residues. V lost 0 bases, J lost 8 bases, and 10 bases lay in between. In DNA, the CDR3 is TGTGCCAGCAGCTTAGGCCAGTGGACAGAAGCTTTCTTT. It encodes CASSLGQWTEAFF.

DNA of the CDR3: TGTGCCAGCAGCCAATGGGGACAGGGAAACAATGAGCAGTTCTTC. Its protein is CASSQWGQGNNEQFF. The rearrangement uses TRBV7-3 and TRBJ2-1, with 9 bases lining up with TRBD1. The CDR3 has 15 amino acids. Germline V gives CDR1 SGHTA, CDR2 FQGTGA. Germline trimming cut 5 bases from V and 5 bases from J; bases unmatched to any gene: 7.

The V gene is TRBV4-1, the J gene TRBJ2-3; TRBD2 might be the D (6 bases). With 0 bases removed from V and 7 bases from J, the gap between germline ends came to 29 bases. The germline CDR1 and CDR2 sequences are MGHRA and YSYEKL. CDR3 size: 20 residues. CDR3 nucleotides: TGCGCCAGCAGCCAAGATCCTGGCGGGGTTTCATCACCTTCATCAAATACGCAGTATTTT. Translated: CASSQDPGGVSSPSSNTQYF.

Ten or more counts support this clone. CDR3 residues: CASSYFKPGLANEQFF. As DNA, the CDR3 is TGTGCCAGCAGTTACTTCAAACCGGGACTAGCGAATGAGCAGTTCTTC. J is TRBJ2-1 and V is TRBV6-2 or TRBV6-3, with 10 bases identical to TRBD2. The V gene end was trimmed by 1 base and the J gene end by 7 bases; junction bases not matched to a gene: 7. This CDR3 is 16 amino acids long. Germline V gene lookup returns CDR1 MNHEY and CDR2 SVGEGT.

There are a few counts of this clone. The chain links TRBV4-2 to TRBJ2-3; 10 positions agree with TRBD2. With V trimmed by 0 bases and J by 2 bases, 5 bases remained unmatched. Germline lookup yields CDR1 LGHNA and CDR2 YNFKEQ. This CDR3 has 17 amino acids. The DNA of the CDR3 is TGTGCCAGCAGCCAAGAGGCTAGCGGGGGCTTCACAGATACGCAGTATTTT. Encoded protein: CASSQEASGGFTDTQYF.

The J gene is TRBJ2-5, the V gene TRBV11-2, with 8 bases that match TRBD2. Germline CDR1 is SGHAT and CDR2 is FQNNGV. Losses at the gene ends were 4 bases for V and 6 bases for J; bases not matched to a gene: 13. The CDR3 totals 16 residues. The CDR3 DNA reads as TGTGCCAGCAGCTCCGCCACGGGGGGGCCAGGGAAGACCCAGTACTTC. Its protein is CASSSATGGPGKTQYF.